This paragraph covers one TCR beta chain sequence. This sample is part of a study of shared clonotypes between healthy human individuals. The repertoire was sequenced with immunoSEQ multiplex PCR; TCRdb's copy has only in-frame clones and lacks some. The data show around 2.1 million clones, with more than 90% seen just once and 0.1% to 0.15% held by the top ten. Germline V gives CDR1 MNHEY, CDR2 SVGAGI. Trimming pared 6 bases from V and 7 bases from J, leaving 21 bases between. This CDR3 is built from 15 residues. This sequence joins TRBV6-5 and TRBJ1-1; no clear D gene. Sequenced: naive CD4+ T cells sorted from blood. Described subset: CD45RA+ positively selected. The source is a young man in good health. The CDR3 loop reads CASRGIDKGSIEAFF. The CDR3 DNA follows: TGTGCCAGCAGGGGAATTGACAAGGGATCGATTGAAGCTTTCTTT.